This T cell receptor (beta chain) appears in the sequencing data of a study of blood T cell repertoires in COVID-19 (dated by TCRdb to about 2020). For the study in its entirety: Samples from collaborators originated in the United States, Italy and Spain and spanned both the acute and convalescent phases of COVID-19. Where HLA class I and class II types were available, the types were taken from metadata supplied by the sample provider, not from assay-based typing. The samples were drawn from two sources: the first 160 participants of the ongoing ImmuneRACE study, and about 1,300 subjects contributed by 6 global collaborators. Nearly every sample came with metadata listing a de-identified subject ID, COVID-19 status, age in years and sex. The dataset comprised deeply sampled blood TCRbeta repertoires from subjects exposed to, actively infected with, or recovered from COVID-19. A freely available public database, intended as a resource for researchers studying the immune response to SARS-CoV-2, is where the repertoires were released. The prospective study material was composed of cDNA or gDNA derived from T cells, B-cell-depleted T cells, or PBMCs.

On this clone: Its antigen specificity is not known. Per-nucleotide qualities are absent, and no much larger clonotype sits a single base away.

General findings and caveats noted by the study authors: How much clinical and demographic metadata was included differed by source and by participant, and the metadata was provided uncurated.

V loses 7 bases at its end and J loses 5 bases; junction bases beyond the gene matches: 13. Measured from the cysteine to the phenylalanine, the CDR3 is 15 residues long. This entry keeps only the CDR3 DNA: 45 bases, framed from base 1. CDR1 and CDR2, per the germline V gene, are SGHRS and YFSETQ. Whole blood was collected in K2EDTA tubes by collaborating institutions according to the institutions' own protocols. Collaborator samples were shipped for TCRbeta analysis as frozen whole blood, isolated PBMCs, or DNA extracted from either sample type. The immunoSEQ Assay, a bias-controlled multiplex PCR, was used to amplify TCRbeta CDR3 regions from genomic DNA. The paper's data handling went like this. Within the assay, amplification of reference gene primers was used to estimate how many nucleated cells each sample contained. To quantify the absolute abundance of each unique TCRbeta CDR3 rearrangement, sequence reads were collapsed and filtered. For each sample, productive Simpson clonality was calculated as the square root of Simpson's diversity index over productive rearrangements. TCRdb mirrors the immuneACCESS table, restricted to in-frame sequences. Some clones are absent from its copies; in checked studies, under half trace to an unresolved V gene, and the reason for the others is unknown. That table furnishes V, J and clone size, whereas the DNA furnished D and trimming. This sample gives roughly 150,000 clones in total; 83% of them show up just once. Over 2% of the sample comes from the top ten.

Here the chain combines TRBV5-1 and TRBJ1-1; a stretch of 8 junction bases matches TRBD1. This sequence was found in a woman of 80 years or more with acute or convalescent COVID-19. Sequencing input: peripheral blood. CDR3 reads: CASLPRQGATTEAFF. The sequence in DNA is TGCGCCAGCCTCCCACGCCAGGGGGCGACGACTGAAGCTTTCTTT.